The 12 T cell receptor beta chains given below trace back to one sample, sequenced in a study of CD8 T cells in ankylosing spondylitis. Study-level points and caveats: Within ankylosing spondylitis blood, a TCR beta motif made up of several highly homologous variants appeared to be characteristic.

These receptors lack a known antigen. TCRdb recomputed calls from the 5' RACE reads with MiXCR, one row per CDR3 protein. This table has 250,000 to 350,000 distinct CDR3 sequences, 7% to 9% appearing once. Sequencing input: blood, either unsorted or a sorted T cell fraction (not recorded which). These receptor sequences come from a male donor with ankylosing spondylitis.

This clonotype has only a few counts. This chain joins TRBV28 and TRBJ1-1, with 7 bases identical to TRBD1. The germline CDR1 and CDR2 sequences are MDHEN and SYDVKM. The ends lost 8 bases at V and 3 bases at J; junction bases unmatched: 15. The CDR3 consists of 16 residues. CDR3 residues: CASGPTGSRVDTEAFF. CDR3 bases: TGTGCCAGCGGGCCGACAGGGTCCCGGGTGGACACTGAAGCTTTCTTT.

This clonotype has a handful of counts. The CDR3 spells CASSLNSGLENGELFF. The CDR3 nucleotides read TGTGCCAGCAGCCTAAACTCGGGACTCGAAAACGGGGAGCTGTTTTTT. V usage is TRBV7-3 and J usage is TRBJ2-2; D perhaps matches TRBD2 (6 bases). V gave up 5 bases and J gave up 7 bases, with 20 bases separating them. Germline V lookup: CDR1 SGHTA, CDR2 FQGTGA. The CDR3 consists of 16 residues.

This clonotype was counted a few times. The chain joins TRBV7-2 to TRBJ2-6; D not certain. Trimming took off 5 bases at V and 4 bases at J, with 18 bases between the two ends. Germline loops: CDR1 SGHTA, CDR2 FQGNSA. This CDR3 has 17 amino acids. CDR3 loop: CASSGPGMGAGANVLTF. The CDR3 DNA sequence: TGTGCCAGCAGCGGCCCCGGTATGGGCGCCGGGGCCAACGTCCTGACTTTC.

The table lists this clonotype with many counts. V gene TRBV5-1 combines with J gene TRBJ2-1; D gene unclear. With 0 bases removed from V and 0 bases from J, the gap between germline ends came to 7 bases. Germline values: CDR1 SGHRS, CDR2 YFSETQ. The CDR3 runs to 15 residues. The CDR3 sequence: CASSLEQFSYNEQFF. The CDR3 nucleotides are TGCGCCAGCAGCTTGGAACAGTTCTCCTACAATGAGCAGTTCTTC. Full variable domain (missing parts from reference TRBV5-1 and TRBJ2-1): KAGVTQTPRYLIKTRGQQVTLSCSPISGHRSVSWYQQTPGQGLQFLFEYFSETQRNKGNFPGRFSGRQFSNSRSEMNVSTLELGDSALYLCASSLEQFSYNEQFFGPGTRLTVL.

V usage is TRBV20-1 and J usage is TRBJ1-2; tentative D call: TRBD1 (5 bases). The germline gives CDR1 DFQATT, CDR2 SNEGSKA (reference sequence). The V end lost 6 bases, the J end lost 2 bases, and 10 bases lay between the germline ends. The CDR3 covers 12 residues. CDR3 loop: CSARPGNYGYTF. CDR3 nucleotide sequence: TGCAGTGCCAGGCCAGGGAACTATGGCTACACCTTC.

In this sample, this clonotype turned up many times. The V call is TRBV15, the J call TRBJ1-2; D not resolved. The CDR3 spans 15 residues. V lost 1 base and J 5 bases, leaving 14 bases between the germline ends. Per germline, CDR1 LNHNV and CDR2 YYDKDF (reference sequence). The CDR3 DNA sequence: TGTGCCACCAGCAGAGCCCCAAGAGAGGGTTATGGCTACACCTTC. Protein: CATSRAPREGYGYTF.

The genes are TRBV10-3 and TRBJ2-7; D remains ambiguous. The CDR3 extends over 12 amino acids. In germline, CDR1 is ENHRY, CDR2 SYGVKD. V was cut by 2 bases and J by 0 bases, with 2 bases left in between. In DNA form, the CDR3 reads TGTGCCATCAGTGAGGACTCCTACGAGCAGTACTTC. Translating it yields CAISEDSYEQYF.

This chain links TRBV20-1 with TRBJ2-1; TRBD2 agrees at 11 bases. CDR3 length: 15 residues. Germline values: CDR1 DFQATT, CDR2 SNEGSKA (reference sequence). The V and J ends lost 6 bases and 8 bases, in that order; junction bases with no gene match: 12. The CDR3 is CSATSTTTSGDEQFF. In nucleotides, the CDR3 is TGCAGTGCCACTTCGACTACGACTAGCGGGGATGAGCAGTTCTTC.

This clonotype was detected only a few times. This chain connects TRBV7-3 to TRBJ1-1; 9 nucleotides match TRBD1. This CDR3 region has 15 residues. Germline CDR1 is SGHTA and CDR2 is FQGTGA. The V and J ends lost 5 bases and 7 bases, in that order; junction bases with no gene match: 11. The CDR3 loop is CASSPLGDRVYEAFF. As DNA, the CDR3 is TGTGCCAGCAGCCCCTTAGGGGACAGGGTATATGAAGCTTTCTTT.

This clonotype was counted many times. The CDR3 nucleotides are TGCGCCAGCAGCCAAGGGACTAGCAGTAACACAGATACGCAGTATTTT. This sequence encodes CASSQGTSSNTDTQYF. This chain joins TRBV5-1 and TRBJ2-3; 9 bases are a match to TRBD2. The germline CDR1 and CDR2 sequences are SGHRS and YFSETQ. The CDR3 runs to 16 residues. The V and J ends lost 4 bases and 2 bases, in that order; junction bases with no gene match: 8.

This clonotype was seen ten or more times. V and J are TRBV6-1 and TRBJ1-6; D uncertain. Germline CDR1 MNHNS, CDR2 SASEGT. V was cut by 8 bases and J by 2 bases, with 13 bases left in between. The CDR3 is 15 amino acids. The CDR3 is CASSGDNAYNSPLHF. The DNA for the CDR3 is TGTGCCAGCTCCGGGGATAATGCCTATAATTCACCCCTCCACTTT.

This clonotype has a single count. The V gene is TRBV12-3 or TRBV12-4, the J gene TRBJ2-2; the D gene could be TRBD1 or TRBD2 (5 bases each). V was trimmed by 7 bases and J by 2 bases, leaving 17 bases between them. The CDR3 has 16 residues. The CDR3 protein is CASNQPGQFNTGELFF. CDR3 bases: TGTGCCAGCAATCAGCCGGGGCAGTTTAACACCGGGGAGCTGTTTTTT.